This TCR beta chain is from a study of blood T cells in healthy people across ages. Study findings and constraints: Any changes in expanded clonotypes were possibly confounded, as donor CMV status remained unknown.

The use of a sample-barcoded 5' primer and a J-beta primer mix characterized a second PCR of roughly 7 to 12 cycles. TCRdb itself ran the 5' RACE reads through MiXCR, one entry per CDR3 protein. The sample gives around 1,000,000 distinct CDR3 sequences, roughly 24% of which show up once; approximately 0.75% is in the top ten. This clonotype has just a few counts. Its antigen is unknown. Germline values: CDR1 KGHDR, CDR2 SFDVKD. The CDR3 extends over 14 amino acids. These data also formed part of another study, on T cells of mothers and their children. That study adds: It was found that thymic selection shapes TCR recombination output similarly in related and unrelated pairs.

V and J are TRBV24-1 and TRBJ2-5, with 7 bases identical to TRBD1. The assigned J gene may be wrong: the sequence end matches TRBJ2-1 better. Sequenced sample: blood. The TCR comes from a girl aged 2-9 years in good health. DNA of the CDR3: TGTGCCACCAGTGATGCAACAGGGGAGTCTGAGCAGTTCTTC. Its protein is CATSDATGESEQFF.